These T cell receptor beta chains were read from a single sample in a study of T-cell reconstitution after alpha-beta-depleted transplantation in children. TCRdb used MiXCR to reprocess the PCR reads, holding one entry per CDR3 protein. In the table there are about 200,000 distinct CDR3 sequences, 7.5% to 9.5% of which are singletons. Source: PBMCs, mostly from graft donor cells, taken 360 days after TCRalphabeta/CD19-depleted stem cell transplant. The receptors shown here come from a male patient aged 2-15 years who had a stem cell transplant for acute myeloid leukemia, so the T cells may come from the graft donor. Both conserved end residues are part of each CDR3. The order of the fields is J gene, V gene, D gene, clone size, CDR3 protein, CDR3 DNA. The D gene is left open where the match is weak. Size is omitted from some rows. Given values are once, few, many or a class for expanded clones.

j_call: TRBJ2-1; v_call: TRBV5-1; d_call: .; clone_size: .; cdr3_aa: CASSPYSTYNEQFF; cdr3_nt: TGCGCCAGCAGCCCATATTCCACTTACAATGAGCAGTTCTTC
j_call: TRBJ1-2; v_call: TRBV20-1; d_call: .; clone_size: many; cdr3_aa: CSAKGDGYGYTF; cdr3_nt: TGCAGTGCTAAAGGGGACGGTTATGGCTACACCTTC
j_call: TRBJ2-1; v_call: TRBV6-5; d_call: .; clone_size: few; cdr3_aa: CASSYSQGPYNEQFF; cdr3_nt: TGTGCCAGCAGTTACAGTCAGGGTCCCTACAATGAGCAGTTCTTC
j_call: TRBJ2-5; v_call: TRBV2; d_call: .; clone_size: .; cdr3_aa: CASSEDIETQYF; cdr3_nt: TGTGCCAGCAGTGAAGATATTGAGACCCAGTACTTC
j_call: TRBJ2-1; v_call: TRBV7-8; d_call: TRBD2; clone_size: .; cdr3_aa: CASSLVRLALLPEQFF; cdr3_nt: TGTGCCAGCAGCTTAGTAAGACTAGCATTATTACCCGAGCAGTTCTTC
j_call: TRBJ2-7; v_call: TRBV7-8; d_call: .; clone_size: .; cdr3_aa: CASSLTGFGSYEQYF; cdr3_nt: TGTGCCAGCAGTCTTACAGGGTTCGGCTCCTACGAGCAGTACTTC
j_call: TRBJ1-2; v_call: TRBV11-2; d_call: .; clone_size: many; cdr3_aa: CASSLGGRNYGYTF; cdr3_nt: TGTGCCAGCAGCCTGGGGGGACGGAACTATGGCTACACCTTC
j_call: TRBJ2-7; v_call: TRBV16; d_call: .; clone_size: many; cdr3_aa: CASSPYRTLYEQYF; cdr3_nt: TGTGCCAGCAGCCCCTATCGGACACTCTACGAGCAGTACTTC
j_call: TRBJ1-5; v_call: TRBV5-1; d_call: .; clone_size: .; cdr3_aa: CASSPGWDSNQPQHF; cdr3_nt: TGCGCCAGCAGCCCCGGGTGGGACAGCAATCAGCCCCAGCATTTT
j_call: TRBJ2-5; v_call: TRBV12-3/TRBV12-4; d_call: .; clone_size: many; cdr3_aa: CASRSMPDRSQETQYF; cdr3_nt: TGTGCCAGCAGGTCAATGCCTGACAGGTCTCAAGAGACCCAGTACTTC
j_call: TRBJ2-7; v_call: TRBV7-6; d_call: TRBD1; clone_size: few; cdr3_aa: CASSAGTGGGYEQYF; cdr3_nt: TGTGCCAGCAGCGCTGGGACAGGGGGCGGCTACGAGCAGTACTTC
j_call: TRBJ2-1; v_call: TRBV11-3; d_call: TRBD1; clone_size: many; cdr3_aa: CASSIRRQGKSDEQFF; cdr3_nt: TGTGCCAGCAGCATCCGTAGACAGGGGAAAAGCGATGAGCAGTTCTTC
j_call: TRBJ2-7; v_call: TRBV6-5; d_call: .; clone_size: many; cdr3_aa: CASSIRGYEQYF; cdr3_nt: TGTGCCAGCAGTATTCGGGGGTACGAGCAGTACTTC
j_call: TRBJ2-2; v_call: TRBV10-3; d_call: .; clone_size: few; cdr3_aa: CAISGGVGELFF; cdr3_nt: TGTGCCATCAGTGGTGGGGTCGGGGAGCTGTTTTTT
j_call: TRBJ2-3; v_call: TRBV29-1; d_call: TRBD2; clone_size: many; cdr3_aa: CSVDSGKRSDTQYF; cdr3_nt: TGCAGCGTTGACAGCGGGAAGAGGTCAGATACGCAGTATTTT
j_call: TRBJ2-2; v_call: TRBV5-1; d_call: TRBD1; clone_size: few; cdr3_aa: CASSFADRENTGELFF; cdr3_nt: TGCGCCAGCAGCTTCGCGGACAGGGAGAACACCGGGGAGCTGTTTTTT
j_call: TRBJ1-1; v_call: TRBV20-1; d_call: .; clone_size: .; cdr3_aa: CSGRKASGNTEAFF; cdr3_nt: TGCAGTGGGAGGAAGGCTTCGGGGAACACTGAAGCTTTCTTT
j_call: TRBJ1-1; v_call: TRBV20-1; d_call: .; clone_size: few; cdr3_aa: CSARVRDTEAFF; cdr3_nt: TGCAGTGCTAGAGTCAGAGACACTGAAGCTTTCTTT
j_call: TRBJ2-7; v_call: TRBV10-3; d_call: TRBD2; clone_size: many; cdr3_aa: CAISAGTNHEQYF; cdr3_nt: TGTGCCATCAGTGCCGGGACTAACCACGAGCAGTACTTC
j_call: TRBJ1-6; v_call: TRBV29-1; d_call: TRBD1; clone_size: few; cdr3_aa: CSVGTGGVGSPLHF; cdr3_nt: TGCAGCGTAGGGACAGGGGGCGTAGGCTCACCCCTCCACTTT
j_call: TRBJ1-2; v_call: TRBV12-3/TRBV12-4; d_call: .; clone_size: .; cdr3_aa: CASTWDANYGYTF; cdr3_nt: TGTGCCAGCACCTGGGACGCTAACTATGGCTACACCTTC
j_call: TRBJ2-3; v_call: TRBV15; d_call: .; clone_size: .; cdr3_aa: CATSRDFSSDTQYF; cdr3_nt: TGTGCCACCAGCAGAGATTTTAGCTCAGATACGCAGTATTTT
j_call: TRBJ2-1; v_call: TRBV10-3; d_call: .; clone_size: many; cdr3_aa: CAISETPGVEQFF; cdr3_nt: TGTGCCATCAGTGAAACCCCGGGCGTTGAGCAGTTCTTC
j_call: TRBJ2-5; v_call: TRBV5-1; d_call: TRBD2; clone_size: many; cdr3_aa: CASSSGLAGTWETQYF; cdr3_nt: TGCGCCAGCAGCTCCGGACTAGCGGGAACCTGGGAGACCCAGTACTTC
j_call: TRBJ2-3; v_call: TRBV7-3; d_call: .; clone_size: few; cdr3_aa: CASSPRQSTDTQYF; cdr3_nt: TGTGCCAGCAGCCCCCGACAAAGCACAGATACGCAGTATTTT
j_call: TRBJ1-6; v_call: TRBV10-3; d_call: .; clone_size: many; cdr3_aa: CAISEGVLANSPLHF; cdr3_nt: TGTGCCATCAGTGAGGGGGTCTTAGCTAATTCACCCCTCCACTTT
j_call: TRBJ2-2; v_call: TRBV6-5; d_call: TRBD2; clone_size: .; cdr3_aa: CASSYWGRGSGGAGELFF; cdr3_nt: TGTGCCAGCAGTTACTGGGGGCGTGGCAGCGGGGGGGCCGGGGAGCTGTTTTTT
j_call: TRBJ2-5; v_call: TRBV30; d_call: TRBD1; clone_size: .; cdr3_aa: CAWSVGDRVQETQYF; cdr3_nt: TGTGCCTGGAGTGTAGGAGACAGGGTCCAAGAGACCCAGTACTTC
j_call: TRBJ2-7; v_call: TRBV4-3; d_call: TRBD1; clone_size: few; cdr3_aa: CASSQEAGGYYEQYF; cdr3_nt: TGCGCCAGCAGCCAAGAGGCAGGGGGATATTACGAGCAGTACTTC
j_call: TRBJ1-2; v_call: TRBV6-5; d_call: TRBD1; clone_size: .; cdr3_aa: CASSSQGDNYGYTF; cdr3_nt: TGTGCCAGCAGTTCCCAGGGGGATAACTATGGCTACACCTTC
j_call: TRBJ2-3; v_call: TRBV6-1; d_call: TRBD2; clone_size: .; cdr3_aa: CASTPRDVYRGVGDTQYF; cdr3_nt: TGTGCCAGCACCCCCCGGGACGTGTATCGGGGGGTCGGAGATACGCAGTATTTT
j_call: TRBJ2-1; v_call: TRBV7-9; d_call: TRBD2; clone_size: .; cdr3_aa: CASSLLAGIYNEQFF; cdr3_nt: TGTGCCAGCAGCTTGCTAGCGGGAATCTACAATGAGCAGTTCTTC